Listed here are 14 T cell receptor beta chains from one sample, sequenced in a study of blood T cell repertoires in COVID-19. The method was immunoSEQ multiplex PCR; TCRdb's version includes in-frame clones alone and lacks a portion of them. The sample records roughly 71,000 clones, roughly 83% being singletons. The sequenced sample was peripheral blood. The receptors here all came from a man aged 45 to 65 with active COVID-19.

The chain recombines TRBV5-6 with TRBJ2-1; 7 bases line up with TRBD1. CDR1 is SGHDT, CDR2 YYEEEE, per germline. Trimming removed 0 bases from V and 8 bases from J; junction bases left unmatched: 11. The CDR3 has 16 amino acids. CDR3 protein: CASSLAGTVFDYEQFF. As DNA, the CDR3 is TGTGCCAGCAGCTTGGCAGGGACAGTCTTCGACTATGAGCAGTTCTTC.

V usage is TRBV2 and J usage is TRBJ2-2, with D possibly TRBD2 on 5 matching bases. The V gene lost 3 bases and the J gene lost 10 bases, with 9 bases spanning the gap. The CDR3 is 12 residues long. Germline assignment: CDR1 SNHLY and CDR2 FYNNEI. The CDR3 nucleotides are TGTGCCAGCAGTGATCGGGGTGAGGAGCTGTTTTTT. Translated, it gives CASSDRGEELFF.

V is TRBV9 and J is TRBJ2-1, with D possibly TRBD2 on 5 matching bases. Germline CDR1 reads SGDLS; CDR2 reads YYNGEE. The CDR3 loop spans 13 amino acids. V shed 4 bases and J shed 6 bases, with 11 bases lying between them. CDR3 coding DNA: TGTGCCAGCAGCCCCCAGCGGTTCAATGAGCAGTTCTTC. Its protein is CASSPQRFNEQFF.

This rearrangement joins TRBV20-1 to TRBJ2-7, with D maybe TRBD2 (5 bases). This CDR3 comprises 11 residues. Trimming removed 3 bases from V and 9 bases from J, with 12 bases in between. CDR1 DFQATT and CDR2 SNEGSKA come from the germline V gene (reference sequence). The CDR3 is CSASEYGVQYF. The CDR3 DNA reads TGCAGTGCTAGTGAGTACGGGGTGCAGTACTTC.

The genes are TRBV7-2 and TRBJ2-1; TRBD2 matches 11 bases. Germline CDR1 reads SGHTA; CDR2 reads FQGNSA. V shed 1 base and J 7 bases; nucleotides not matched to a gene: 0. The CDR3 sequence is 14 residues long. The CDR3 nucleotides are TGTGCCAGCAGCTTAGGGACTAGCGGGAATGAGCAGTTCTTC. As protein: CASSLGTSGNEQFF.

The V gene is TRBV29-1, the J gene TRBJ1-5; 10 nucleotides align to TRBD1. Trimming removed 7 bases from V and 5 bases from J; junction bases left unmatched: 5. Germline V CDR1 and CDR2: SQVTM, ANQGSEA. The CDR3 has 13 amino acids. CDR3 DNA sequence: TGCAGCGCTGTGACAGGGGGCGATCAGCCCCAGCATTTT. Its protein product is CSAVTGGDQPQHF. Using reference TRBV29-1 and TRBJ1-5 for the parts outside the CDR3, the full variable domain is SAVISQKPSRDICQRGTSLTIQCQVDSQVTMMFWYRQQPGQSLTLIATANQGSEATYESGFVIDKFPISRPNLTFSTLTVSNMSPEDSSIYLCSAVTGGDQPQHFGDGTRLSIL.

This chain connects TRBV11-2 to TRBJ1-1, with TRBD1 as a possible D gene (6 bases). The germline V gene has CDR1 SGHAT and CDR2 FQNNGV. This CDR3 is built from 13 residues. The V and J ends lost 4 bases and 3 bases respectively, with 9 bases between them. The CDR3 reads CASSSGVYTEAFF. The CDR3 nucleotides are TGTGCCAGCAGCTCAGGGGTGTACACTGAAGCTTTCTTT.

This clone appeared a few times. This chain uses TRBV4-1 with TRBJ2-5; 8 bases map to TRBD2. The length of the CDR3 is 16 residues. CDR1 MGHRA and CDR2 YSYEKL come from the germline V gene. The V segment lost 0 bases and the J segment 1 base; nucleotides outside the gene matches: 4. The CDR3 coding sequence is TGCGCCAGCAGCCAAGATCAGCGGGAGTCCCAAGAGACCCAGTACTTC. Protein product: CASSQDQRESQETQYF.

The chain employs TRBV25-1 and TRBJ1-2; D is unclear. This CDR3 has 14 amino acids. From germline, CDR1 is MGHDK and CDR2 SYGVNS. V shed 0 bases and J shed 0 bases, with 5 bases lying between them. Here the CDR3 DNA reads TGTGCCAGCAGTGAATATCCCGCTAACTATGGCTACACCTTC. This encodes CASSEYPANYGYTF.

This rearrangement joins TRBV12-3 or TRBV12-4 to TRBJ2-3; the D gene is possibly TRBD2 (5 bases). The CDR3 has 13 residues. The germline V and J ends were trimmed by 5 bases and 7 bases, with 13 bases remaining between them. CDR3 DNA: TGTGCCAGCAGTCCCAGCGGCTTACATACGCAGTATTTT. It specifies CASSPSGLHTQYF.

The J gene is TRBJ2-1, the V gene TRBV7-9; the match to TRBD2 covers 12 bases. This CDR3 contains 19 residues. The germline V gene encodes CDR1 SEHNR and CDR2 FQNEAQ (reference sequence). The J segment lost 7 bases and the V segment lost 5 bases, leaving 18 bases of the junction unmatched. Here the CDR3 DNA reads TGTGCCAGCAGCGCGATTCTGACTAGCGGGAGTAGCATAGGGAATGAGCAGTTCTTC. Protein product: CASSAILTSGSSIGNEQFF.

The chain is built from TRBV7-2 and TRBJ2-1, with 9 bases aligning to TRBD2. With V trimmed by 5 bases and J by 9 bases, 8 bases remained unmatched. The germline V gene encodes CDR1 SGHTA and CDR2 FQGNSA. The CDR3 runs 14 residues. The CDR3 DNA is TGTGCCAGCAGCCATGCCGGGACTAGCAGTGAGCAGTTCTTC. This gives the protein CASSHAGTSSEQFF.

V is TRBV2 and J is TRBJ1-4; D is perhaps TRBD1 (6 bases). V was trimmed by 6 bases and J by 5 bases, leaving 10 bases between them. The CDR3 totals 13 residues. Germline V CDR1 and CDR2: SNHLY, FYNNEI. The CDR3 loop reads CASRDSRNEKLFF. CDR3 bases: TGTGCCAGCAGGGACAGCCGAAATGAAAAACTGTTTTTT.

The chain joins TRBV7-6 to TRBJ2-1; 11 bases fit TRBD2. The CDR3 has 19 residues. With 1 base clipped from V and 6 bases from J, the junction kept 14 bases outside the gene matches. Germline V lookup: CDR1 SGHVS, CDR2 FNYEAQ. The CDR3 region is CASSLVTGMLLAGGNEQFF. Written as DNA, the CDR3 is TGTGCCAGCAGCTTAGTCACAGGAATGCTTCTAGCGGGGGGCAATGAGCAGTTCTTC.